This TCR beta chain was recovered during a study of blood T cell repertoires in COVID-19. Whole-study context: There were acute and convalescent COVID-19 samples, and they came from the United States, Italy and Spain.

The germline V and J ends were trimmed by 4 bases and 1 base, with 11 bases remaining between them. CDR3 length: 15 amino acids. Germline V gives CDR1 LNHDA, CDR2 SQIVND (reference sequence). This clone appeared a single time. Assay used: immunoSEQ multiplex PCR; TCRdb lists only in-frame clones, some missing. The data contain 150,000 to 180,000 clones, approximately 85% of them seen just once; the ten biggest clones take up 8% to 9%. V and J are TRBV19 and TRBJ1-5; no clear D. Sample: peripheral blood. The clonotype comes from an older woman with COVID-19, enrolled during active disease. This chain's CDR3 is CASSTASGSNQPQHF. CDR3 coding DNA: TGTGCCAGTAGTACGGCTTCGGGGAGCAATCAGCCCCAGCATTTT.